The 8 T cell receptor beta chains below come from one sample, sequenced in a study of Tregs in tolerant kidney transplant recipients. Using immunoSEQ multiplex PCR, the repertoire was profiled, and TCRdb retains in-frame clones only, with some absent. The table includes tens of thousands of clones, about 83% detected once. The sequencing input was CD4+ T cells from blood. These TCRs come from a human donor in good health.

This clone was recorded only once. The gene calls are TRBV7-2 and TRBJ2-7; possibly TRBD1 for D (5 bases). V was pared by 1 base and J by 5 bases, with 12 bases between. The germline V gene encodes CDR1 SGHTA and CDR2 FQGNSA. The CDR3 length is 14 residues. The CDR3 loop reads CASSLEFRGHEQYF. CDR3 sequence (DNA): TGTGCCAGCAGCTTAGAGTTTAGGGGCCACGAGCAGTACTTC. The variable domain in full, with the rest retrieved from reference TRBV7-2 and TRBJ2-7, is GAGVSQSPSNKVTEKGKDVELRCDPISGHTALYWYRQSLGQGLEFLIYFQGNSAPDKSGLPSDRFSAERTGGSVSTLTIQRTQQEDSAVYLCASSLEFRGHEQYFGPGTRLTVT.

The chain has TRBV7-3 and TRBJ2-7, with 12 bases that match TRBD1. The CDR3 spans 19 residues. With 5 bases clipped from V and 5 bases from J, the junction kept 19 bases outside the gene matches. Looked up from germline, CDR1 is SGHTA and CDR2 is FQGTGA. CDR3 amino acids: CASSPLPRGQGAQSHEQYF. The CDR3, as DNA: TGTGCCAGCAGCCCCCTCCCCCGGGGACAGGGGGCGCAATCCCACGAGCAGTACTTC. Full variable domain (outside the CDR3, taken from reference TRBV7-3 and TRBJ2-7): GAGVSQTPSNKVTEKGKYVELRCDPISGHTALYWYRQSLGQGPEFLIYFQGTGAADDSGLPNDRFFAVRPEGSVSTLKIQRTERGDSAVYLCASSPLPRGQGAQSHEQYFGPGTRLTVT.

Regarding this clone: At one of its ends the junction is not consistent with the germline gene, which may arise from a read error. The chain joins TRBV6-1 to TRBJ2-3, with 7 bases that match TRBD1. This CDR3 region has 15 residues. Germline V gene sequence: CDR1 MNHNS, CDR2 SASEGT. The CDR3 reads CASNEPGGSTDTQYF. The CDR3 DNA reads as TGTGCCAGCAATGAACCAGGGGGTTCCACAGATACGCAGTATTTT.

The J gene is TRBJ1-1, the V gene TRBV5-1; D uncertain. Between the trimmed V and J ends, which lost 2 bases and 4 bases, there was a span of 9 bases. From germline, CDR1 is SGHRS and CDR2 YFSETQ. CDR3 size: 13 residues. The CDR3 DNA sequence: TGCGCCAGCAGCTTAAGGGTGGGCACTGAAGCTTTCTTT. The encoded protein is CASSLRVGTEAFF.

This chain uses TRBV6-5 with TRBJ2-3, with 8 bases aligning to TRBD2. This CDR3 region has 15 residues. Germline-derived CDR1 and CDR2 are MNHEY and SVGAGI. V shed 0 bases and J 7 bases; nucleotides not matched to a gene: 6. CDR3: CASSYSRTSPYTQYF. The DNA for the CDR3 is TGTGCCAGCAGTTACTCGAGGACTAGCCCCTATACGCAGTATTTT.

This chain uses TRBV4-2 with TRBJ2-2; 11 bases agree with TRBD2. V shed 0 bases and J 1 base; nucleotides not matched to a gene: 10. The germline gives CDR1 LGHNA, CDR2 YNFKEQ. The CDR3 has 20 residues. CDR3 loop: CASSQDGGLGLAENTGELFF. In DNA, the CDR3 is TGTGCCAGCAGCCAAGATGGAGGTTTGGGACTAGCGGAGAACACCGGGGAGCTGTTTTTT.

This chain connects TRBV11-3 to TRBJ2-3; D may be TRBD1 or TRBD2 (5 bases each). The CDR3 is 15 residues long. Germline CDR1 reads SGHNT; CDR2 reads YENEEA. V lost 5 bases and J lost 5, with 17 bases in between. The CDR3 here is CASSLGHSSGDTQYF. DNA for the CDR3: TGTGCCAGCAGCCTCGGACATTCCAGCGGAGATACGCAGTATTTT.

This clone appeared once. The chain carries TRBV5-6 and TRBJ2-5; D gene uncertain. Germline V lookup: CDR1 SGHDT, CDR2 YYEEEE. This CDR3 is built from 13 residues. Trimming left V 5 bases short and J 2 bases short, with 10 bases between. CDR3 residues: CASSRLGQETQYF. The CDR3 DNA reads TGTGCCAGCAGTCGTCTAGGGCAAGAGACCCAGTACTTC.